This T cell receptor beta chain was sequenced in a study of OX40 agonist ivuxolimab in advanced cancers. In terms of the full investigation: The costimulatory receptor OX40 (CD134) was targeted by ivuxolimab, a fully human IgG2 agonistic monoclonal antibody. Intravenous ivuxolimab was administered to patients every 2 weeks at six dose levels: 0.01, 0.1, 0.3, 1.5, 3 and 10 mg/kg. Of the roughly 51 dose-escalation patients, hepatocellular carcinoma was present in around 20, melanoma in about 15, renal cell carcinoma in 9 and head and neck cancer in 9. In the dose-escalation cohort, roughly four fifths of patients were male, and the mean age was approximately 60 years, with a range of 23 to 79. Patients were allowed to have had prior anti-PD-1, anti-PD-L1 or anti-CTLA-4 therapy, and 40% of the dose-escalation patients had previously received checkpoint inhibitors. Partial responses occurred in three dose-escalation patients, of whom one had hepatocellular carcinoma and two had cutaneous melanoma. The purpose of peripheral TCRbeta sequencing was to test whether ivuxolimab changed TCR sequence diversity and led to clonal T-cell expansion. The paper describes the monotherapy dose-escalation part (N of about 47 patients) of the phase I trial of ivuxolimab.

The trial excluded patients who had a history of autoimmune disease or were on systemic immunosuppression. Peripheral blood for TCR sequencing was drawn from every dose cohort at baseline, at cycle 4 day 1 and at cycle 7 day 1. Samples were obtained from an open-label, multicenter, first-in-human phase I dose-escalation trial of ivuxolimab. The trial enrolled adults with locally advanced or metastatic head and neck squamous cell, hepatocellular, melanoma or renal cell carcinoma. CD4+ and CD8+ T cells were sorted separately from peripheral blood before TCR sequencing. On this clone itself: Its antigen is unknown. No base quality information exists; no much larger clone differs at one position.

The CDR1 and CDR2 encoded by the germline V gene are SGHDT and YYEEEE. The CDR3 has 16 amino acids, counting the end cysteine and phenylalanine. Here the CDR3 DNA is all that survives: 48 bases in frame from base 1. Trimming removed 5 bases from V and 5 bases from J; the gene matches leave 15 bases unexplained. The paper's findings and limits, for the study overall: At doses of 0.1 to 3.0 mg/kg, clonal expansion of both CD4+ and CD8+ blood T cells was observed from baseline to week 6. The antigen specificity of the peripheral T cells that underwent clonal expansion was not determined. Partial responders in the 0.1-3.0 mg/kg groups had among the lowest normalized peripheral clonal expansion, especially among CD8+ T cells. After ivuxolimab, expanded clones were on average more numerous among CD8+ T cells than among CD4+ T cells. Low levels of normalized T-cell clonal expansion were also shown by some nonresponding patients.

For sequencing of the TCRbeta CDR3 region, genomic DNA was extracted from the sorted cells. The immunoSEQ Assay was used for sequencing of TCRbeta CDR3 regions. This immuneACCESS table, as held by TCRdb, lists in-frame sequences with V and J called but not all clones. Of the missing ones, under half trace to an unresolved V gene in checked studies; the others have no known cause. This sample gives more than 80,000 clones in total; about 89% of them show up just once. Jointly, the top ten make up roughly 8.7% of the sample. This clonotype was sampled from an adult with an advanced solid tumor such as melanoma, head and neck, liver or kidney cancer. The rearrangement joined TRBV5-6 to TRBJ2-7; TRBD2 agrees with 8 junctional bases. This specimen was CD4+ or CD8+ T cells sorted from blood, taken in a trial of the OX40 agonist ivuxolimab. The encoded CDR3 is CASSHNPGLGTDEQYF. The DNA sequence reads TGTGCCAGCAGTCATAACCCGGGACTAGGAACGGACGAGCAGTACTTC.